The 2 T cell receptor beta chains below were found in one sample sequenced in a study of neurological immune-mediated disorders. Time point: technical triplicate 3. TCRdb processed the 5' RACE reads anew with MiXCR; each CDR3 protein has one entry. The sample has nearly 30,000 distinct CDR3 sequences; approximately 15% are singletons. Source material: CD4+ T cells from blood. The source of these receptors is a female donor with HTLV-1-associated myelopathy (HAM/TSP).

This clonotype was seen many times. It may be a read error: a sequence one base away is much more abundant. V gene TRBV7-9 combines with J gene TRBJ2-1, with a weak D call TRBD1 (6 bases). The length of the CDR3 is 14 residues. Germline V gives CDR1 SEHNR, CDR2 FQNEAQ (reference sequence). The CDR3: CANSTGQLDNEQFF. Here the CDR3 DNA reads TGTGCCAACAGCACCGGACAGTTAGACAATGAGCAGTTCTTC.

This clonotype was detected many times. This chain connects TRBV5-1 to TRBJ2-1; 11 positions match TRBD2. CDR3 length equals 14 residues. Losses at the gene ends were 2 bases for V and 7 bases for J; bases not matched to a gene: 2. CDR1 is SGHRS, CDR2 YFSETQ, per germline. CDR3 sequence (DNA): TGCGCCAGCAGCTTACTAGCGGGGGAGAATGAGCAGTTCTTC. Translated: CASSLLAGENEQFF.